A selection of T cell receptor beta chains follows, all from one sample in a study of cytomegalovirus exposure and HLA in healthy donors. The method was immunoSEQ multiplex PCR; TCRdb's version includes in-frame clones alone and lacks a portion of them. The sample lists about 330,000 clones, about 85% occurring once. Sample: PBMCs. All receptors come from a woman aged 30 to 39 in good health and CMV-seropositive. Both conserved end residues are part of each CDR3. A D gene is named only where the DNA matches it firmly.

TRBJ2-5 | 15 | NA | TRBV29-1 | CSVGALGQGGETQYF | TGCAGCGTTGGAGCCCTTGGGCAGGGGGGTGAGACCCAGTACTTC
TRBJ1-1 | 12 | NA | TRBV10-3 | CAISESGTEAFF | TGTGCCATCAGTGAGTCGGGCACTGAAGCTTTCTTT
TRBJ1-2 | 15 | TRBD1 | TRBV7-6 | CASSPRTGGEIGYTF | TGTGCCAGCAGCCCCCGGACAGGGGGCGAGATTGGCTACACCTTC
TRBJ1-2 | 15 | NA | TRBV9 | CASNPTGSLSSGYTF | TGTGCCAGCAACCCGACCGGGAGCCTAAGCTCTGGCTACACCTTC
TRBJ2-7 | 15 | TRBD2 | TRBV7-6 | CASSLSGGDSYEQYF | TGTGCCAGCAGCTTGAGCGGGGGGGACTCCTACGAGCAGTACTTC
TRBJ2-4 | 14 | NA | TRBV7-2 | CASSFGLAKNIQYF | TGTGCCAGCAGCTTCGGGTTAGCCAAAAACATTCAGTACTTC
TRBJ1-1 | 15 | NA | TRBV6-5 | CASSYGLRGGAEAFF | TGTGCCAGCAGTTACGGTCTTCGGGGGGGGGCTGAAGCTTTCTTT
TRBJ1-1 | 13 | TRBD1 | TRBV7-6 | CASSHRGGTEAFF | TGTGCCAGCAGCCACAGGGGAGGCACTGAAGCTTTCTTT
TRBJ1-6 | 17 | NA | TRBV19 | CASSASGVSSYNSPLHF | TGTGCCAGTAGTGCTTCGGGAGTGAGCTCCTATAATTCACCCCTCCACTTT
TRBJ2-1 | 14 | NA | TRBV15 | CATKQETRYNEQFF | TGTGCCACCAAACAGGAGACCCGCTACAATGAGCAGTTCTTC
TRBJ2-7 | 13 | NA | TRBV6-5 | CASSDTLSYEQYF | TGTGCCAGCAGTGACACTCTCTCCTACGAGCAGTACTTC
TRBJ1-1 | 14 | TRBD1 | TRBV7-9 | CASSLGQGRTEAFF | TGTGCCAGCAGCTTGGGACAGGGACGAACTGAAGCTTTCTTT
TRBJ2-2 | 14 | NA | TRBV9 | CASSAGRVAGELFF | TGTGCCAGCAGCGCGGGACGAGTTGCCGGGGAGCTGTTTTTT
TRBJ2-3 | 14 | NA | TRBV11-2 | CASSLGHSADTQYF | TGTGCCAGCAGCTTAGGACACAGCGCAGATACGCAGTATTTT
TRBJ2-3 | 18 | TRBD2 | TRBV27 | CASSLGRGLAGGTDTQYF | TGTGCCAGCAGTTTGGGCCGAGGACTAGCGGGGGGCACAGATACGCAGTATTTT
TRBJ2-5 | 13 | TRBD1 | TRBV19 | CASGQVWGETQYF | TGTGCCAGCGGACAGGTATGGGGAGAGACCCAGTACTTC
TRBJ2-3 | 14 | NA | TRBV19 | CASKVAESTDTQYF | TGTGCCAGTAAAGTAGCGGAAAGCACAGATACGCAGTATTTT